These 29 T cell receptor beta chains share one sample of origin, sequenced in a study of cytomegalovirus exposure and HLA in healthy donors. The PCR contained 60 Vbeta and 13 Jbeta primers. This table comes from immunoSEQ multiplex PCR, and its TCRdb copy is limited to in-frame clones, with some not included. The table has approximately 120,000 clones, around three quarters seen once. Sequencing used PBMCs. The receptor source for this set is a woman aged 35 to 49 in good health and CMV-seronegative.

The V and J genes are TRBV4-3 and TRBJ1-1; possible D gene TRBD1, 5 bases. The CDR3 has 17 residues. The V gene lost 2 bases and the J gene lost 0 bases, with 16 bases spanning the gap. Germline CDR1 reads LGHNA; CDR2 reads YSLEER. The CDR3 sequence is CASSQTLEGPLNTEAFF. The DNA for the CDR3 is TGCGCCAGCAGCCAAACATTGGAGGGGCCTCTGAACACTGAAGCTTTCTTT.

This clone occurred once. This chain links TRBV5-1 with TRBJ1-1; TRBD1 might be the D (5 bases). V was pared by 0 bases and J by 7 bases, with 19 bases between. CDR3 length: 16 amino acids. CDR1 is SGHRS and CDR2 is YFSETQ in the germline V gene. CDR3 loop: CASSLVPPQGPNEAFF. In DNA form, the CDR3 reads TGCGCCAGCAGCTTGGTCCCCCCGCAGGGTCCAAATGAAGCTTTCTTT.

This chain joins TRBV9 and TRBJ1-3; the match to TRBD1 covers 11 bases. J lost 4 bases, V lost 2 bases, and 5 bases had no gene match. The CDR3 is 16 residues long. Germline loops: CDR1 SGDLS, CDR2 YYNGEE. CDR3 sequence (DNA): TGTGCCAGCAGCGTCCCGGGGACAGGGGGAGGAAACACCATATATTTT. Translation: CASSVPGTGGGNTIYF.

The chain uses TRBV4-2 and TRBJ2-7; 9 bases agree with TRBD2. Germline CDR1 reads LGHNA; CDR2 reads YNFKEQ. V trimming: 7 bases; J trimming: 5 bases; junction bases outside the gene matches: 6. The CDR3 sequence is 13 residues long. The CDR3 protein is CASTLAGGHEQYF. Written as DNA, the CDR3 is TGTGCCAGCACACTAGCGGGCGGTCACGAGCAGTACTTC.

J is TRBJ2-3 and V is TRBV6-4; tentative D call: TRBD2 (5 bases). Germline V CDR1 and CDR2: MRHNA, SNTAGT. Between the trimmed V and J ends, which lost 5 bases and 3 bases, there was a span of 6 bases. The length of the CDR3 is 12 residues. CDR3 coding DNA: TGTGCCAGCAGTCCGGGGACAGATACGCAGTATTTT. Protein: CASSPGTDTQYF.

The chain joins TRBV19 to TRBJ1-2; no clear D. This CDR3 contains 14 residues. CDR1 LNHDA and CDR2 SQIVND come from the germline V gene (reference sequence). Trimming removed 5 bases from V and 4 bases from J, with 14 bases in between. The CDR3 region is CASSQSSPTYGYTF. CDR3 in DNA: TGTGCCAGTAGTCAATCGAGCCCCACCTATGGCTACACCTTC.

The chain links TRBV4-2 to TRBJ2-7, with 10 bases aligning to TRBD1. J was trimmed by 4 bases and V by 5 bases; bases with no gene match: 8. Germline V lookup: CDR1 LGHNA, CDR2 YNFKEQ. The CDR3 extends over 15 amino acids. This CDR3 is CASSSTGTGAYEQYF. Here the CDR3 DNA reads TGTGCCAGCAGCTCAACCGGGACAGGGGCATACGAGCAGTACTTC.

The genes are TRBV4-2 and TRBJ1-2; D is uncertain. Trimming shortened V by 0 bases and J by 4 bases, and 15 bases separated the two germline ends. The V gene's germline CDR1 is LGHNA and CDR2 YNFKEQ. This CDR3 is built from 16 residues. CDR3 in DNA: TGTGCCAGCAGCCAAGATTTGGGGAGCGCGAGCTATGGCTACACCTTC. This sequence encodes CASSQDLGSASYGYTF.

The CDR3 is CASSYSGRGSEKLFF. In DNA, the CDR3 is TGTGCCAGCAGTTACTCGGGCAGGGGATCTGAAAAACTGTTTTTT. The V call is TRBV6-5, the J call TRBJ1-4; TRBD1 might be the D (6 bases). The CDR3 is made up of 15 amino acids. Germline CDR1 is MNHEY and CDR2 is SVGAGI. Trimming took off 0 bases at V and 7 bases at J, with 12 bases between the two ends.

The chain combines TRBV11-2 with TRBJ2-3; D is ambiguous. Per the germline V gene, CDR1 is SGHAT and CDR2 is FQNNGV. The CDR3 has 15 residues. The ends were cut back, 0 bases at V and 4 bases at J, with 11 bases in the middle. The CDR3 region has the DNA TGTGCCAGCAGCTTAGAACCCTCGGTGGCAGATACGCAGTATTTT. Residues: CASSLEPSVADTQYF.

The gene calls are TRBV9 and TRBJ2-3; TRBD2 might be the D (5 bases). The V gene's germline CDR1 is SGDLS and CDR2 YYNGEE. V lost 0 bases and J 5 bases, leaving 10 bases between the germline ends. CDR3 length: 14 amino acids. CDR3 protein: CASSVGGLGDTQYF. The CDR3 DNA reads as TGTGCCAGCAGCGTAGGAGGGTTGGGAGATACGCAGTATTTT.

The chain is built from TRBV7-2 and TRBJ1-2, with TRBD1 identical over 8 bases. Germline trimming cut 5 bases from V and 7 bases from J; bases unmatched to any gene: 12. This CDR3 has 15 amino acids. Germline CDR1 and CDR2: SGHTA and FQGNSA. CDR3 coding DNA: TGTGCCAGCAGCGCAACCCCGGACAGGGCTGGTGGCTACACCTTC. As protein: CASSATPDRAGGYTF. The full variable domain, with the rest looked up from reference TRBV7-2 and TRBJ1-2, is GAGVSQSPSNKVTEKGKDVELRCDPISGHTALYWYRQSLGQGLEFLIYFQGNSAPDKSGLPSDRFSAERTGGSVSTLTIQRTQQEDSAVYLCASSATPDRAGGYTFGSGTRLTVV.

The V gene is TRBV27, the J gene TRBJ2-3; D is unresolved. The CDR3 sequence is 15 residues long. Germline V gene lookup returns CDR1 MNHEY and CDR2 SMNVEV (reference sequence). V lost 4 bases and J 0 bases, leaving 11 bases between the germline ends. The CDR3 loop reads CASSSGASSTDTQYF. The CDR3 bases are TGTGCCAGCAGTTCGGGTGCGAGCAGCACAGATACGCAGTATTTT.

V is TRBV11-1 and J is TRBJ2-7, with 11 bases that match TRBD2. Per germline, CDR1 SGHAT and CDR2 FQDESV (reference sequence). With V trimmed by 1 base and J by 6 bases, 11 bases remained unmatched. The CDR3 is 17 amino acids. CDR3 DNA: TGTGCCAGCAGCTTAGGGGTACTAGCGGGAGTTGTCGGCGAGCAGTACTTC. Amino acid sequence: CASSLGVLAGVVGEQYF.

This clone appeared a single time. The CDR3 here is CASSSTVNTEAFF. CDR3 nucleotide sequence: TGTGCCAGCAGCAGTACAGTGAACACTGAAGCTTTCTTT. V and J are TRBV7-9 and TRBJ1-1; the D is unclear. In germline, CDR1 is SEHNR, CDR2 FQNEAQ (reference sequence). Trimming shortened V by 5 bases and J by 0 bases, and 7 bases separated the two germline ends. This CDR3 has 13 amino acids.

This clone was recorded once. The chain combines TRBV4-1 with TRBJ2-2; D possibly corresponds to TRBD1 (6 bases). The CDR3 is 15 amino acids. The V gene's germline CDR1 is MGHRA and CDR2 YSYEKL. The V end was cut by 3 bases, the J end by 2 bases, with 10 bases between. The CDR3 bases are TGCGCCAGCAGCCAGAACAGGGAAAACACCGGGGAGCTGTTTTTT. Translated: CASSQNRENTGELFF.

This chain connects TRBV6-1 to TRBJ2-7, with 7 bases identical to TRBD2. V lost 8 bases to trimming and J lost 2 bases; unmatched junction nucleotides: 12. Germline V gene lookup returns CDR1 MNHNS and CDR2 SASEGT. CDR3 length equals 15 residues. CDR3: CASGSVSGIPYEQYF. The CDR3 nucleotides are TGTGCCAGCGGATCCGTCAGCGGGATCCCCTACGAGCAGTACTTC.

This clone was counted only a few times. This chain joins TRBV19 and TRBJ2-3; D might be TRBD1 (5 bases). Trimming removed 5 bases from V and 1 base from J, with 7 bases in between. Germline loops: CDR1 LNHDA, CDR2 SQIVND (reference sequence). The CDR3 has 13 residues. The CDR3 DNA sequence: TGTGCCAGTAGTCAGGGTGGCACAGATACGCAGTATTTT. It is translated as CASSQGGTDTQYF. The complete variable domain, with remaining parts taken from reference TRBV19 and TRBJ2-3, reads DGGITQSPKYLFRKEGQNVTLSCEQNLNHDAMYWYRQDPGQGLRLIYYSQIVNDFQKGDIAEGYSVSREKKESFPLTVTSAQKNPTAFYLCASSQGGTDTQYFGPGTRLTVL.

In this sample, this clone turned up once. The chain links TRBV28 to TRBJ1-5, with 11 bases identical to TRBD1. In germline, CDR1 is MDHEN, CDR2 SYDVKM. The CDR3 extends over 16 amino acids. The trim removed 5 bases at V and 9 bases at J, leaving 12 bases unmatched. CDR3 amino acids: CASSTSRDRGFWPQHF. Here the CDR3 DNA reads TGTGCCAGCAGTACCTCCCGGGACAGGGGGTTCTGGCCCCAGCATTTT.

This clone was observed a handful of times. The V call is TRBV18, the J call TRBJ1-1; 7 bases match TRBD1. Per the germline V gene, CDR1 is KGHSH and CDR2 is LQKENI. The CDR3 is made up of 15 amino acids. The ends lost 1 base at V and 4 bases at J; junction bases unmatched: 6. CDR3 coding DNA: TGTGCCAGCTCACCACAGGGGGCAGCCGGCACTGAAGCTTTCTTT. This encodes CASSPQGAAGTEAFF.

Notes on this clone: The junction shows a germline mismatch at one end, possibly a read error. This chain joins TRBV14 and TRBJ1-4, with a tentative D call TRBD1 (5 bases). The CDR3 covers 12 residues. Germline V gene data show CDR1 as SGHDN and CDR2 as FVKESK. In nucleotides, the CDR3 is TGTGCCAGCAGCCAAGAACCCCAGGGAATTATTTTT. Translated, it gives CASSQEPQGIIF.

The chain carries TRBV5-1 and TRBJ2-1; 13 nucleotides align to TRBD2. The germline gives CDR1 SGHRS, CDR2 YFSETQ. The CDR3 has 15 amino acids. V gave up 0 bases and J gave up 8 bases; unmatched junction bases: 2. As DNA, the CDR3 is TGCGCCAGCAGCTTGGGGACTAGCGGGAGCTATGAGCAGTTCTTC. This sequence encodes CASSLGTSGSYEQFF.

V gene TRBV20-1 combines with J gene TRBJ2-7; 7 bases are shared with TRBD2. This CDR3 spans 11 amino acids. Looked up from germline, CDR1 is DFQATT and CDR2 is SNEGSKA (reference sequence). The CDR3 loop reads CSGGWGYEQYF. The CDR3 DNA sequence: TGCAGCGGGGGGTGGGGCTACGAGCAGTACTTC.

The chain is built from TRBV15 and TRBJ2-5, with TRBD1 matching over 9 bases. The CDR3 loop spans 15 amino acids. In germline, CDR1 is LNHNV, CDR2 YYDKDF (reference sequence). V lost 3 bases and J lost 6; bases outside the gene matches: 8. In DNA, the CDR3 is TGTGCCACCAGCAGCCGGGACAGGGAGCCGAAGACCCAGTACTTC. This encodes CATSSRDREPKTQYF.

The rearrangement links TRBV5-4 to TRBJ2-5, with D perhaps matching TRBD2 (6 bases). Germline V gene data show CDR1 as SGHNT and CDR2 as YYREEE (reference sequence). CDR3 length: 14 amino acids. Trimming pared 4 bases from V and 1 base from J, leaving 11 bases between. The CDR3 sequence is CASSLGLPQETQYF. The CDR3 coding sequence is TGTGCCAGCAGCCTGGGACTCCCCCAAGAGACCCAGTACTTC.

This clone was counted a few times. The chain employs TRBV5-4 and TRBJ2-5, with D perhaps TRBD1 (6 bases). The germline gives CDR1 SGHNT, CDR2 YYREEE (reference sequence). Deletions cut 4 bases from V and 5 bases from J, with 12 bases between. CDR3 length: 13 amino acids. CDR3 region: CASSPQGSETQYF. The CDR3 DNA sequence: TGTGCCAGCAGCCCACAGGGTTCGGAGACCCAGTACTTC.

This chain links TRBV28 with TRBJ2-5; D not resolved. The CDR3 spans 14 residues. V lost 5 bases and J lost 0, with 10 bases in between. CDR1 and CDR2 (germline): MDHEN, SYDVKM. DNA of the CDR3: TGTGCCAGCAGTCCAACGAGGTACCAAGAGACCCAGTACTTC. It specifies CASSPTRYQETQYF.

CDR3 sequence reads: CASSLGLQVETQYF. The CDR3 bases are TGTGCCAGCAGCTTAGGCTTACAAGTCGAGACCCAGTACTTC. The V and J genes are TRBV7-9 and TRBJ2-5; no reliable D call. Per germline, CDR1 SEHNR and CDR2 FQNEAQ (reference sequence). The CDR3 length is 14 residues. Trimming removed 1 base at V and 5 bases at J, with 11 bases between.

The chain is built from TRBV7-2 and TRBJ1-5; D is unresolved. The CDR3 loop spans 12 amino acids. The germline gives CDR1 SGHTA, CDR2 FQGNSA. Trimming pared 4 bases from V and 5 bases from J, leaving 6 bases between. CDR3 in amino acids: CASSSDYQPQHF. DNA of the CDR3: TGTGCCAGCAGCTCAGATTATCAGCCCCAGCATTTT.